The present entry profiles one T cell receptor beta chain with its context. As yet, its antigen is unknown. Germline V gene lookup returns CDR1 SGHTS and CDR2 YDEGEE. Trimming removed 2 bases from V and 1 base from J, with 4 bases in between. The CDR3 extends over 12 amino acids. This specimen comes from a study of cytomegalovirus exposure and HLA in healthy donors. Study outcomes and limitations: DRB1 showed the most TCR associations and HLA-C the fewest in a later analysis, as rates varied by HLA locus. A link between a missense DCLRE1C variant and TCR beta V- and J-gene trimming emerged from a later analysis.

The PCR ran on 60 Vbeta and 13 Jbeta primers. Data came from immunoSEQ multiplex PCR; TCRdb stores just in-frame clones and leaves some out. The repertoire has 140,000 to 150,000 clones, roughly 10% of them found once; the top ten carry about 1.9%. This rearrangement joins TRBV5-8 to TRBJ2-7; no clear D. This clonotype was obtained from a man between 50 and 59 years old in good health and CMV-seronegative. Sequencing was carried out using PBMCs. CDR3 region: CASSFQSYEQYF. CDR3 DNA: TGTGCCAGCAGCTTTCAGTCCTACGAGCAGTACTTC.